This T cell receptor beta chain was captured in a study of breast tumors, draining lymph nodes, adjacent tissues. Samples came from axillary lymph nodes draining the breast cancer. About this clonotype: What it binds is unknown. The CDR3 does not close with the conserved phenylalanine or tryptophan, likely indicating a read error.

Study results and limitations: Data fit most tumor T cells coming from lymph node, expanding in tumor. Compared with lymph nodes, tumors were less diverse; compared with nontumor tissue, more. That most tumor T cells come from lymph nodes remained unproven.

The CDR3 extends over 15 amino acids. The germline V gene encodes CDR1 SGHTS and CDR2 YDEGEE. Trimming removed 4 bases from V and 6 bases from J, with 20 bases in between. MiXCR, run by TCRdb on the multiplex PCR reads, gives a single entry per CDR3 protein. This sample has approximately 150,000 distinct CDR3 sequences, with approximately 30% found just once. The receptor was derived from a female donor with breast cancer. Some clones in this sample may be carry-over from other donors' samples. The chain couples TRBV5-8 to TRBJ2-7; D not certain. Material for sequencing was axillary lymph node tissue. This CDR3 reads CASSQDAAVVGEQYL. The CDR3 region has the DNA TGTGCCAGCAGCCAAGATGCCGCCGTGGTCGGCGAGCAGTACCTC.